This T cell receptor (beta chain) was captured by sequencing in a study of blood T cell repertoires in COVID-19. Overall study: Material from acute and convalescent COVID-19 was sourced from the United States, Italy and Spain.

Residents of 24 US areas, aged roughly 18 to 89 years, made up the participants. Clinical histories supplied by participants themselves formed the basis of cohort assignment. Original data processing: Estimates of nucleated cell counts were drawn from the amplification of reference gene primers. Data came from immunoSEQ multiplex PCR; TCRdb stores just in-frame clones and leaves some out. V and J calls and clone size follow that table, whereas D and trimming were derived from the DNA. The sample carries about 460,000 clones, about nine tenths recorded once. The CDR3 contains 11 residues. Germline V gene data show CDR1 as SGHRS and CDR2 as YFSETQ. V was shortened by 0 bases and J by 8 bases, with 5 bases between the two germline ends.

The TCR originated in a woman aged 55-70 years who had recovered from COVID-19. The source material was PBMCs or T cells enriched from blood (not recorded which). The chain recombines TRBV5-1 with TRBJ1-2; D not resolved. The chain's CDR3 is CASSLGTGYTF. CDR3 nucleotide sequence: TGCGCCAGCAGCTTGGGTACAGGCTACACCTTC.